This T cell receptor beta chain was obtained from a study of early T cells in non-severe SARS-CoV-2 infection. The germline CDR1 and CDR2 sequences are LNHNV and YYDKDF (reference sequence). The CDR3 spans 15 residues. V was pared by 7 bases and J by 5 bases, with 12 bases of the junction left unmatched. Broader study findings: Comparison of clonotypes with VDJdb favored anti-spike CD8 responses while missing private and CD4 specificities.

Unique molecular identifiers tagged individual cDNA molecules. Via MiXCR, TCRdb re-called the 5' RACE reads, giving one row per CDR3 protein. Of approximately 52,000 distinct CDR3 sequences in the sample, over 7% were seen once. This clonotype was observed many times. The antigen is undetermined. The sample comprised whole blood. The source is an adult who was a healthcare worker with PCR-confirmed SARS-CoV-2 infection or an uninfected control (not recorded which). The rearrangement links TRBV15 to TRBJ2-5; 8 bases agree with TRBD1. This CDR3 is CATMARTGTSETQYF. In nucleotides, the CDR3 is TGTGCCACCATGGCCAGGACAGGGACGTCCGAGACCCAGTACTTC.